This T cell receptor beta chain was sequenced during a study of blood T cell repertoires in COVID-19. Turning to the study itself: Samples representing acute and convalescent COVID-19 were sourced from the United States, Italy and Spain. In each case, the material was cDNA or gDNA derived from T cells, B-cell-depleted T cells, or PBMCs.

Germline CDR1 SGHRS, CDR2 YFSETQ. The CDR3 is 13 residues long. V was shortened by 2 bases and J by 2 bases, with 7 bases between the two germline ends. In the study's own analysis: Amplified reference gene primers provided the basis for estimating nucleated cell counts. Profiling relied on immunoSEQ multiplex PCR, and the TCRdb table lists in-frame clones only, not all of them. That table gives V, J and clone size, and the DNA gave D and trimming. The table lists over 50,000 clones, around 84% of them singletons. About this clone itself: Other nucleotide sequences from this sample produce the same CDR3.

Sequenced: peripheral blood. The gene calls are TRBV5-1 and TRBJ1-1; D may be TRBD1 (6 bases). The receptor comes from a man aged 65 to 79 with active COVID-19. CDR3 DNA: TGCGCCAGCAGCTTACAGGGTAACACTGAAGCTTTCTTT. It specifies CASSLQGNTEAFF.